This entry concerns a single T cell receptor beta chain. Deletions cut 5 bases from V and 1 base from J, with 14 bases between. Germline values: CDR1 SGHVS, CDR2 FNYEAQ. The CDR3 extends over 15 amino acids. Methods used by the authors: Amplification of reference gene primers provided the estimated nucleated cell counts. The assay was immunoSEQ multiplex PCR, and TCRdb's table has in-frame clones only and misses some. D and trimming were read from the DNA, whereas the V and J calls and clone size are those reported in that table. This repertoire shows about 120,000 clones, 70% to 90% found once; its top ten account for around 4%. This entry comes from a study of blood T cell repertoires in COVID-19. Study-wide background: Samples taken during acute and convalescent COVID-19 were collected in the United States, Italy and Spain. The analysed material was cDNA or gDNA that came from T cells, B-cell-depleted T cells, or PBMCs.

Specimen: peripheral blood. The chain links TRBV7-6 to TRBJ1-1; D gene uncertain. The source of this sequence is a man aged 35 to 55 with acute or convalescent COVID-19. This chain's CDR3 is CASSQESAKNTEAFF. The DNA for the CDR3 is TGTGCCAGCAGCCAAGAAAGCGCAAAGAACACTGAAGCTTTCTTT.